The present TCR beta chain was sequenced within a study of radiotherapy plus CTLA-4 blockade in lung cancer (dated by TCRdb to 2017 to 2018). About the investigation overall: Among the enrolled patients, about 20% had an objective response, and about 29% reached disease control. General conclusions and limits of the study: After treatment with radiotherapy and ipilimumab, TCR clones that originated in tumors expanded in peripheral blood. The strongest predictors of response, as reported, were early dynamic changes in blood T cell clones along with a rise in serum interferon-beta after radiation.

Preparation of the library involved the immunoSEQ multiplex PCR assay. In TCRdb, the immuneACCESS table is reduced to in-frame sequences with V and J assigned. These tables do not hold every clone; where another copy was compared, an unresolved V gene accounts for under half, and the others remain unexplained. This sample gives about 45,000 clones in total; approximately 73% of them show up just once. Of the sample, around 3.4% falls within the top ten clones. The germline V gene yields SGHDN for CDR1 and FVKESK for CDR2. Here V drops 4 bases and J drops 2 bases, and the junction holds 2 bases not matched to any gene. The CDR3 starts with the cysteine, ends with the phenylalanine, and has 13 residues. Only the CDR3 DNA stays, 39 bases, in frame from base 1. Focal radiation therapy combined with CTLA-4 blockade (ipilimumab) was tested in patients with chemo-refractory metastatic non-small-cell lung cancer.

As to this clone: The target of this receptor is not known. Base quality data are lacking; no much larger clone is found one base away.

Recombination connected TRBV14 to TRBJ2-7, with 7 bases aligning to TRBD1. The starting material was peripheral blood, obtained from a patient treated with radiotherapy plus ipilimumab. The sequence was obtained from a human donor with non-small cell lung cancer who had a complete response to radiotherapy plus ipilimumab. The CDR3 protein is CASSRDSPYEQYF. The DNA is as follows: TGTGCCAGCAGCCGGGACAGTCCCTACGAGCAGTACTTC.